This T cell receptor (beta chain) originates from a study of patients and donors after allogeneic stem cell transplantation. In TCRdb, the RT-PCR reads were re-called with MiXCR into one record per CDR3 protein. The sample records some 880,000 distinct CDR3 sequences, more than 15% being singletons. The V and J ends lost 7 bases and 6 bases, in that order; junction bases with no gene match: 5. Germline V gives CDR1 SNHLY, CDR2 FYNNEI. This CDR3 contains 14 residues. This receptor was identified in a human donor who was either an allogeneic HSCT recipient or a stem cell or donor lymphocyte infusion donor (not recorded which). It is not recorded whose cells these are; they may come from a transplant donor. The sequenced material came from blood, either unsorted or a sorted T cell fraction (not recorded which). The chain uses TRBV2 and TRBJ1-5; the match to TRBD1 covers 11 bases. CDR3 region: CASTGTGGGQPQHF. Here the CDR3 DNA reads TGTGCCAGCACCGGGACAGGGGGAGGTCAGCCCCAGCATTTT.